This record concerns one T cell receptor beta chain sequence. This clonotype came up many times. Its antigen is still unknown. No much larger clonotype is one base removed from it; base qualities were not supplied. The data are from a study of T-cell reconstitution after alpha-beta-depleted transplantation in children (dated by TCRdb to 2016 to 2018). About the study as a whole: T-cell immune reconstitution after TCRalphabeta/CD19-depleted allogeneic hematopoietic cell transplantation in children was quantitatively tracked in the study by means of TCR repertoire profiling. Broad study findings and their caveats: The apparently early alphabetaT-cell count recovery about two months after transplant was reportedly dependent on only several hundred rapidly expanded clones derived from non-depleted graft cells. In some patients, high TCRbeta diversity at day 60 was attributed to recipient T cells and intrathymic progenitors that had survived conditioning. Over the following months the frequencies of hyperexpanded clones went down, and after one year T-cell counts and TCRbeta diversity were mostly credited to newly produced T cells.

The library was produced with PCR. Sequencing was carried out with an Illumina HiSeq 2500. To normalize quantification of the TCRbeta repertoire, the TCR libraries were built with molecular barcoding that relied on unique molecular identifiers. The public sequencing data were trimmed at Q25 with fastp and processed into clonotypes with MiXCR by TCRdb, which kept only in-frame beta chains. Here each entry gathers all rows of one CDR3 protein and keeps the most common genes and DNA. The sample table shows some 200,000 distinct CDR3 sequences, and approximately 6.3% are seen once. The ten largest make up around 5% of the sample. From the germline V gene, CDR1 is MNHEY and CDR2 is SVGEGT. The CDR3 sequence holds 15 residues, the cysteine and phenylalanine included. Only CDR3 DNA remains: 45 bases, in frame from the first base. V is trimmed back by 6 bases and J by 4 bases, and the junction contains 7 bases that no gene match accounts for.

Read against the paper, the sample's treatment or condition label means: allogeneic hematopoietic cell transplantation with graft depleted of TCRalphabeta T cells and CD19 B cells. The transplant recipients were children given TCRalphabeta/CD19-depleted allogeneic hematopoietic cell grafts. The material was PBMCs, obtained before TCRalphabeta/CD19-depleted stem cell transplant. The receptor chain draws on TRBV6-2 or TRBV6-3 and TRBJ2-1; TRBD2 agrees with 9 junctional bases. This clonotype was obtained from a boy younger than 10 with acute lymphoblastic leukemia, due to receive a stem cell transplant. In nucleotides, the sequence is TGTGCCAGCAGAAGGCTAGCGGGGTCATACAATGAGCAGTTCTTC. It codes for CASRRLAGSYNEQFF.